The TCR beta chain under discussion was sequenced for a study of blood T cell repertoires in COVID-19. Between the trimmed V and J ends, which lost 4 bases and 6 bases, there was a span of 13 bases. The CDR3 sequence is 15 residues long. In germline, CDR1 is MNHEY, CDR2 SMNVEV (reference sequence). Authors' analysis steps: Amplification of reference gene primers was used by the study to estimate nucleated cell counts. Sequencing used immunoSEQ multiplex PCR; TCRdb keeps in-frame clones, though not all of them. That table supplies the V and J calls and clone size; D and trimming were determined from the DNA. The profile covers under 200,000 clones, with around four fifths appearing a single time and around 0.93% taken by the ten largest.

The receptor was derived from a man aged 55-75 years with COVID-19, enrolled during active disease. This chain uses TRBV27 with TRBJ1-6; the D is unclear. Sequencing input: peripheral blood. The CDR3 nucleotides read TGTGCCAGCAGTTGGAGGTGGGCAGGTAATTCACCCCTCCACTTT. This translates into CASSWRWAGNSPLHF.